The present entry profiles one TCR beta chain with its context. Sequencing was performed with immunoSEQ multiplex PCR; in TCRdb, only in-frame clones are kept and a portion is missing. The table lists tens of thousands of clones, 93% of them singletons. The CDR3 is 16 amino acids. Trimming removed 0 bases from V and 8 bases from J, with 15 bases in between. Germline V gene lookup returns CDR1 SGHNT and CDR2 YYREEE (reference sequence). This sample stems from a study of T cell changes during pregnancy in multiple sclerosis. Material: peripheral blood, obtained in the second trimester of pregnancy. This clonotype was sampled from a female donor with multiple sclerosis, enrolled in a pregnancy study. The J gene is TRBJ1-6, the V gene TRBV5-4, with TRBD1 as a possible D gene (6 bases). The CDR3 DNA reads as TGTGCCAGCAGCTTGGCCAAACACAGGGTTTATTCACCCCTCCACTTT. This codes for CASSLAKHRVYSPLHF.